Reported below is one T cell receptor (beta chain). Authors' data handling: Reference gene primer amplification gave estimated nucleated cell counts. This table comes from immunoSEQ multiplex PCR, and its TCRdb copy is limited to in-frame clones, with some not included. V, J and clone size are taken as reported in that table, and D and trimming were inferred from the DNA itself. The profile covers fewer than 150,000 clones, with approximately 81% appearing a single time and 3% to 4% taken by the ten largest. The entry originates in a study of blood T cell repertoires in COVID-19. Germline V gene lookup returns CDR1 SGHAT and CDR2 FQNNGV. V gave up 5 bases and J gave up 13 bases; unmatched junction bases: 9. The CDR3 extends over 12 amino acids.

This clonotype was obtained from a man in his forties or fifties with acute or convalescent COVID-19. The chain joins TRBV11-2 to TRBJ1-2; TRBD1 matches 8 bases. The specimen was peripheral blood. This CDR3 reads CASSLRDRWLTF. As DNA, the CDR3 is TGTGCCAGCAGCCTAAGGGACAGGTGGCTCACCTTC.